Included here is one TCR beta chain sequence, with context. What it recognizes is unknown. The method was immunoSEQ multiplex PCR; TCRdb's version includes in-frame clones alone and lacks a portion of them. The sample has 110,000 or so clones, roughly 87% seen once; the top ten hold roughly 3%. The data belong to a study of T cell responses to AZD1222 COVID-19 vaccine. Study outcomes and limitations: Baseline seropositivity characterized only a handful of AZD1222 recipients.

The CDR3 runs 15 residues. V lost 6 bases, J lost 0 bases, and 8 bases stayed unmatched. CDR1 and CDR2 from the germline V gene are MGHRA and YSYEKL. Sample: peripheral blood, taken on day 0 of MenACWY control vaccination. V usage is TRBV4-1 and J usage is TRBJ2-7, with TRBD2 matching 7 bases. The receptor was derived from an adult in good health. Written as DNA, the CDR3 is TGCGCCAGCAGTTTCACCGGGACTAACTCCTACGAGCAGTACTTC. Translation: CASSFTGTNSYEQYF.